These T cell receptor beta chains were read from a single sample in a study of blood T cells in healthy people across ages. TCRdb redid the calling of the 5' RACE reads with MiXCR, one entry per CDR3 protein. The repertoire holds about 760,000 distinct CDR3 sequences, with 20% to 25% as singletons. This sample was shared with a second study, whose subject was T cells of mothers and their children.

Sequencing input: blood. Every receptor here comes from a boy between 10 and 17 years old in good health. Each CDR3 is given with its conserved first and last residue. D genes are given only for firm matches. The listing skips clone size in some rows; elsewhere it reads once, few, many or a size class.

CDR3nt: TGTGCCACTGCCGGGGCCTCCTACAATGAGCAGTTCTTC
CDR3aa: CATAGASYNEQFF
d_gene: .
v_gene: TRBV6-5
abundance: few
j_gene: TRBJ2-1

CDR3nt: TGTGCCAGCAGCACACAGGGGGCGCGCACTAATGAAAAACTGTTTTTT
CDR3aa: CASSTQGARTNEKLFF
d_gene: TRBD1
v_gene: TRBV11-2
abundance: .
j_gene: TRBJ1-4

CDR3nt: TGTGCCAGCAGCTCGACAGGGGGCGGTAAAGATACGCAGTATTTT
CDR3aa: CASSSTGGGKDTQYF
d_gene: TRBD1
v_gene: TRBV7-2
abundance: .
j_gene: TRBJ2-3

CDR3nt: TGCAGTGCTAGACCCAGGGCTTCACTACTCTACGAGCAGTACTTC
CDR3aa: CSARPRASLLYEQYF
d_gene: .
v_gene: TRBV20-1
abundance: .
j_gene: TRBJ2-7

CDR3nt: TGTGCCAGCAGCCCCCAACAGGGAATTACAGATACGCAGTATTTT
CDR3aa: CASSPQQGITDTQYF
d_gene: .
v_gene: TRBV7-2
abundance: few
j_gene: TRBJ2-3

CDR3nt: TGTGCCAGCAGCGGCTCGTGGACAGGGCGGACAGATACGCAGTATTTT
CDR3aa: CASSGSWTGRTDTQYF
d_gene: TRBD1
v_gene: TRBV9
abundance: .
j_gene: TRBJ2-3

CDR3nt: TGCAGCGTTGTTCGGGCCACAAGTAACACTGAAGCTTTCTTT
CDR3aa: CSVVRATSNTEAFF
d_gene: .
v_gene: TRBV29-1
abundance: .
j_gene: TRBJ1-1

CDR3nt: TGCAGCGTTGCACCGGGGGCGGGAAACGAGCAGTACTTC
CDR3aa: CSVAPGAGNEQYF
d_gene: .
v_gene: TRBV29-1
abundance: many
j_gene: TRBJ2-7

CDR3nt: TGCAGTGCTAGCAAGACAGGGGTGGAGACCCAGTACTTC
CDR3aa: CSASKTGVETQYF
d_gene: TRBD1
v_gene: TRBV20-1
abundance: few
j_gene: TRBJ2-5

CDR3nt: TGCAGCGCAGACCCGGGACTAGGCGACACCGGGGAGCTGTTTTTT
CDR3aa: CSADPGLGDTGELFF
d_gene: TRBD2
v_gene: TRBV29-1
abundance: .
j_gene: TRBJ2-2

CDR3nt: TGCAGCGTTGAAGGGACCGACTACGGGCCTGGCAATGAGCAGTTCTTC
CDR3aa: CSVEGTDYGPGNEQFF
d_gene: .
v_gene: TRBV29-1
abundance: .
j_gene: TRBJ2-1

CDR3nt: TGCAGCGTTGAGAAGGACAGCATAATTCACAATGAGCAGTTCTTC
CDR3aa: CSVEKDSIIHNEQFF
d_gene: .
v_gene: TRBV29-1
abundance: .
j_gene: TRBJ2-1

CDR3nt: TGTGCTAGTGGTTTTGCCCTAGTAATCTACAATGAGCAGTTCTTC
CDR3aa: CASGFALVIYNEQFF
d_gene: .
v_gene: TRBV12-5
abundance: .
j_gene: TRBJ2-1

CDR3nt: TGTGCCAGCAGCGCCCATAGCGGGAGTGAGGTCGGGGAGCTGTTTTTT
CDR3aa: CASSAHSGSEVGELFF
d_gene: TRBD2
v_gene: TRBV9
abundance: .
j_gene: TRBJ2-2

CDR3nt: TGCGCCAGCAGCCAAGATCTAAGGACCTACGAGCAGTACTTC
CDR3aa: CASSQDLRTYEQYF
d_gene: .
v_gene: TRBV4-1
abundance: .
j_gene: TRBJ2-7

CDR3nt: TGTGCCAGCAGTTACTCGAACACGGACTACAATGAGCAGTTCTTC
CDR3aa: CASSYSNTDYNEQFF
d_gene: .
v_gene: TRBV6-2/TRBV6-3
abundance: few
j_gene: TRBJ2-1

CDR3nt: TGCGCCAGCAGCTTGGAAGGGGAGGGAGCTTTCTTT
CDR3aa: CASSLEGEGAFF
d_gene: .
v_gene: TRBV5-1
abundance: .
j_gene: TRBJ1-1

CDR3nt: TGTGCCATGGGCGGGGGTTCCTACGAGCAGTACTTC
CDR3aa: CAMGGGSYEQYF
d_gene: TRBD2
v_gene: TRBV10-3
abundance: .
j_gene: TRBJ2-7

CDR3nt: TGTGCCAGCAGTTACTGGCAGGGGGAAGGCTACACCTTC
CDR3aa: CASSYWQGEGYTF
d_gene: TRBD1
v_gene: TRBV27
abundance: .
j_gene: TRBJ1-2

CDR3nt: TGTGCCAGCGGTGAAGGTAGAGGGACTGAAGCTTTCTTT
CDR3aa: CASGEGRGTEAFF
d_gene: .
v_gene: TRBV6-1
abundance: .
j_gene: TRBJ1-1

CDR3nt: TGCAGTGCTAGAGATTCAAGCGGTACTACCTACGAGCAGTACTTC
CDR3aa: CSARDSSGTTYEQYF
d_gene: .
v_gene: TRBV20-1
abundance: .
j_gene: TRBJ2-7

CDR3nt: TGTGCCAGCAGTCAGCTGGAGACCGATACGCAGTATTTT
CDR3aa: CASSQLETDTQYF
d_gene: .
v_gene: TRBV12-3/TRBV12-4
abundance: .
j_gene: TRBJ2-3

CDR3nt: TGTGCCAGCAGTCTGCGAACAGCGCGCGGGGCCAACGTCCTGACTTTC
CDR3aa: CASSLRTARGANVLTF
d_gene: .
v_gene: TRBV6-1
abundance: few
j_gene: TRBJ2-6

CDR3nt: TGCAGCGTTGATGTGGCGGGAGTGATAAATGAGCAGTTCTTC
CDR3aa: CSVDVAGVINEQFF
d_gene: TRBD2
v_gene: TRBV29-1
abundance: .
j_gene: TRBJ2-1

CDR3nt: TGCAGCGGACTAGCGGGAGTAGGGGAGACCCAGTACTTC
CDR3aa: CSGLAGVGETQYF
d_gene: TRBD2
v_gene: TRBV29-1
abundance: .
j_gene: TRBJ2-5

CDR3nt: TGCAGTGCTAGAGATCCTAGGACAAACCAAGCCACTGAAGCTTTCTTT
CDR3aa: CSARDPRTNQATEAFF
d_gene: .
v_gene: TRBV20-1
abundance: .
j_gene: TRBJ1-1

CDR3nt: TGTGCCAGCAGCCAAGAAGGGTACAATGAGCAGTTCTTC
CDR3aa: CASSQEGYNEQFF
d_gene: .
v_gene: TRBV3-1
abundance: few
j_gene: TRBJ2-1

CDR3nt: TGTGCCAGCAGCGTCGCGCAGAAGGGAAAGACCCAGTACTTC
CDR3aa: CASSVAQKGKTQYF
d_gene: .
v_gene: TRBV7-2
abundance: few
j_gene: TRBJ2-5

CDR3nt: TGTGCCATCAGTGAGCTGTGGACTAGCGGGAGCTCCTACGAGCAGTACTTC
CDR3aa: CAISELWTSGSSYEQYF
d_gene: TRBD2
v_gene: TRBV10-3
abundance: .
j_gene: TRBJ2-7

CDR3nt: TGCAGTGCTAAAGGGACAGCTTCCTACGAGCAGTACTTC
CDR3aa: CSAKGTASYEQYF
d_gene: TRBD1
v_gene: TRBV20-1
abundance: .
j_gene: TRBJ2-7

CDR3nt: TGCGCCAGCGGGACTAGCGTTGAAGAGACCCAGTACTTC
CDR3aa: CASGTSVEETQYF
d_gene: TRBD2
v_gene: TRBV5-1
abundance: few
j_gene: TRBJ2-5

CDR3nt: TGTGCCAGCAGCTCCAAGGGGGCTGGAAACACCATATATTTT
CDR3aa: CASSSKGAGNTIYF
d_gene: .
v_gene: TRBV7-6
abundance: few
j_gene: TRBJ1-3

CDR3nt: TGTGCCACCAGCAGAGACAGGGGCTATGAGCAGTACTTC
CDR3aa: CATSRDRGYEQYF
d_gene: .
v_gene: TRBV15
abundance: many
j_gene: TRBJ2-7

CDR3nt: TGTGCCAGCAATGCCGGGACTAGCGGCAGCTGGCAGTACTTC
CDR3aa: CASNAGTSGSWQYF
d_gene: TRBD2
v_gene: TRBV2
abundance: few
j_gene: TRBJ2-5

CDR3nt: TGTGCCAGCTCACCCCCTGCTAGCGGGGGGGCCATCAATGAGCAGTTCTTC
CDR3aa: CASSPPASGGAINEQFF
d_gene: TRBD2
v_gene: TRBV18
abundance: many
j_gene: TRBJ2-1

CDR3nt: TGTGCCAGCAGTGGACGCTCCTATAATTCACCCCTCCACTTT
CDR3aa: CASSGRSYNSPLHF
d_gene: .
v_gene: TRBV6-1
abundance: .
j_gene: TRBJ1-6

CDR3nt: TGTGCCAGCAGTTACGGGCCTAGCGCAAACATTCAGTACTTC
CDR3aa: CASSYGPSANIQYF
d_gene: .
v_gene: TRBV6-5
abundance: few
j_gene: TRBJ2-4

CDR3nt: TGCAGTGCTACCCGGACAGGGGTGCCTGAAGCTTTCTTT
CDR3aa: CSATRTGVPEAFF
d_gene: TRBD1
v_gene: TRBV20-1
abundance: few
j_gene: TRBJ1-1

CDR3nt: TGTGCCAGCAGCTTGGTTGCGAACCAAGAGACCCAGTACTTC
CDR3aa: CASSLVANQETQYF
d_gene: .
v_gene: TRBV5-6
abundance: few
j_gene: TRBJ2-5